The following is a T cell receptor beta chain sequence with its context. Its target is unknown. V was clipped by 1 base and J by 2 bases, with 12 bases between them. The CDR3 spans 16 residues. The germline gives CDR1 SGHRS, CDR2 YFSETQ. The record originates from a study of vaccination effects on CD4 cells after COVID-19. Whole-study context: Vaccine administered to participants consisted of two doses of either BNT162b2 or mRNA-1273. Findings and caveats of the study: Both infection-induced and vaccine-induced clones contracted markedly at late post-vaccination timepoints.

Before sequencing, viral peptide pools were used by the ViraFEST assay to expand antigen-specific CD4+ T cells. Researchers isolated CD4+ T cells once approximately eleven days of culture had elapsed. Nobody among the vaccine recipients had prior SARS-CoV-2 infection (nucleocapsid antibodies were negative). With 7.5 to 10 ug/ml peptides and about 10 IU/ml IL-2, around 2.1 million PBMC per well were cultured. Cultures had half their medium replaced with IL-2 medium on days 3 and 7. The assay was immunoSEQ multiplex PCR, and TCRdb's table has in-frame clones only and misses some. The sample has some 69,000 clones; 65% to 75% are singletons.

This TCR was recovered from a human donor who received a COVID-19 vaccine. Sequencing used CD4+ T cells from PBMCs cultured with HCoV-NL63 spike peptides, obtained before COVID-19 vaccination. The chain joins TRBV5-1 to TRBJ2-2; D tentatively reads TRBD1 or TRBD2 (5 bases each). This CDR3 reads CASSLLGGDNTGELFF. CDR3 nucleotide sequence: TGCGCCAGCAGCTTGCTTGGTGGGGACAACACCGGGGAGCTGTTTTTT.